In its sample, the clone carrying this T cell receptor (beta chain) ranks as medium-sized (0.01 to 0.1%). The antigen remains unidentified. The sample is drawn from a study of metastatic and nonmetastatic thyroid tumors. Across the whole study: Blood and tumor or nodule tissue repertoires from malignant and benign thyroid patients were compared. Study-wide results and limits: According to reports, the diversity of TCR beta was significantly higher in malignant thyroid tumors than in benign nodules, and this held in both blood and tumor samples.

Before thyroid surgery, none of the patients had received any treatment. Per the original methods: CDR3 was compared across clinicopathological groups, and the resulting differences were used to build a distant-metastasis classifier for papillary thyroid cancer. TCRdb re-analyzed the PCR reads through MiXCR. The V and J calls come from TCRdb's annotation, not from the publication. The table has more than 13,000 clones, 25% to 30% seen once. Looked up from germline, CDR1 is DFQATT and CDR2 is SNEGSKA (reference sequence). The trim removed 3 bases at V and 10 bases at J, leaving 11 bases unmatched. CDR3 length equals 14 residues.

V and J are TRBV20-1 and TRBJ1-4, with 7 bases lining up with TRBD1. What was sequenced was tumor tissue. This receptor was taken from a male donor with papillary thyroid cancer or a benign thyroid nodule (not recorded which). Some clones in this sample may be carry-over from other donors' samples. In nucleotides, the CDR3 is TGCAGTGCTAGCAGCGGGACAGTCCTTGGAAAACTGTTTTTT. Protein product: CSASSGTVLGKLFF.